The 6 T cell receptor beta chains given below trace back to one sample, sequenced in a study of blood T cell repertoires in COVID-19. Clones were read by immunoSEQ multiplex PCR, and TCRdb kept only the in-frame ones, dropping some. The profile covers 140,000 to 150,000 clones, with nearly 85% appearing a single time and over 35% taken by the ten largest. Specimen: peripheral blood. These receptor sequences come from a human donor in a cohort sampled during active COVID-19.

This clone has only a few counts. V gene TRBV7-8 combines with J gene TRBJ1-1, with D hard to call. The CDR3 spans 13 residues. Germline CDR1 SGHVS, CDR2 FQNEAQ. V lost 1 base to trimming and J lost 1 base, with 4 bases between them. Here the CDR3 reads CASSLGQNTEAFF. DNA for the CDR3: TGTGCCAGCAGCTTAGGACAGAACACTGAAGCTTTCTTT.

This sequence joins TRBV2 and TRBJ1-5; a weak D match, TRBD1 (5 bases). This CDR3 spans 15 amino acids. Germline V CDR1 and CDR2: SNHLY, FYNNEI. The ends were cut back, 3 bases at V and 0 bases at J, with 9 bases in the middle. CDR3 bases: TGTGCCAGCAGTGAGGACAACTATAGCAATCAGCCCCAGCATTTT. Translated: CASSEDNYSNQPQHF.

The V call is TRBV3-1 (or the pseudogene TRBV3-2), the J call TRBJ1-1; 7 bases are a match to TRBD1. Germline CDR1 reads LGHDT; CDR2 reads YNNKEL (reference sequence). V gave up 2 bases and J gave up 2 bases; unmatched junction bases: 2. The CDR3 runs 14 residues. The CDR3 sequence: CASSQSGGNTEAFF. CDR3 DNA: TGTGCCAGCAGCCAATCAGGGGGTAACACTGAAGCTTTCTTT.

The J gene is TRBJ2-2, the V gene TRBV9; D gene unclear. The length of the CDR3 is 13 residues. V was shortened by 0 bases and J by 6 bases, with 6 bases between the two germline ends. Germline V gene data show CDR1 as SGDLS and CDR2 as YYNGEE. Here the CDR3 DNA reads TGTGCCAGCAGCGTAGCGGTAGCCGGGGAGCTGTTTTTT. Amino acids: CASSVAVAGELFF.

This chain connects TRBV5-5 to TRBJ2-7; the D gene is possibly TRBD1 (6 bases). Per the germline V gene, CDR1 is SGHKS and CDR2 is YYEKEE (reference sequence). The CDR3 runs to 13 residues. V lost 0 bases, J lost 4 bases, and 8 bases lay in between. The CDR3 region is CASSLEGDYEQYF. CDR3 in DNA: TGTGCCAGCAGCTTGGAGGGGGATTACGAGCAGTACTTC.

A few counts support this clone. The chain joins TRBV3-1 (or the pseudogene TRBV3-2) to TRBJ1-6, with TRBD1 matching over 9 bases. After removal of 5 bases from V and 10 bases from J, the junction contained 6 bases not matched to a gene. Germline V gives CDR1 LGHDT, CDR2 YNNKEL (reference sequence). The CDR3 runs to 14 residues. The CDR3 nucleotides read TGTGCCAGCAGCTCCCGGGACAGGGAATCACCCCTCCACTTT. Translated: CASSSRDRESPLHF.